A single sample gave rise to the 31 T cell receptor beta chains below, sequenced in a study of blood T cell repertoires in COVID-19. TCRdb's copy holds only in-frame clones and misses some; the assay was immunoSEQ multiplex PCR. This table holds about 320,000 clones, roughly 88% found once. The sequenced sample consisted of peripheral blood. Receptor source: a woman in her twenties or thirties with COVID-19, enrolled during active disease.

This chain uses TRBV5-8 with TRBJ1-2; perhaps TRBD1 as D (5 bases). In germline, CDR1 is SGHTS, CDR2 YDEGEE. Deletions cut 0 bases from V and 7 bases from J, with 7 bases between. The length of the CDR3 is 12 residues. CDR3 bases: TGTGCCAGCAGCTTGGCCGGGGGTGGCTACACCTTC. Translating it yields CASSLAGGGYTF.

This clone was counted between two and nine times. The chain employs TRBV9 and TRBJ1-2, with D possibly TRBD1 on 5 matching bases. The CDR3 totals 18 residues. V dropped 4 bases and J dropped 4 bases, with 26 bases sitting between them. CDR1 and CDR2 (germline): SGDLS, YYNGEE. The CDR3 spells CASSYFPIGGENGYGYTF. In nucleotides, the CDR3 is TGTGCCAGCAGCTACTTCCCCATTGGGGGGGAAAACGGCTATGGCTACACCTTC. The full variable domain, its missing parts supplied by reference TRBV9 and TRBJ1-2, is DSGVTQTPKHLITATGQRVTLRCSPRSGDLSVYWYQQSLDQGLQFLIQYYNGEERAKGNILERFSAQQFPDLHSELNLSSLELGDSALYFCASSYFPIGGENGYGYTFGSGTRLTVV.

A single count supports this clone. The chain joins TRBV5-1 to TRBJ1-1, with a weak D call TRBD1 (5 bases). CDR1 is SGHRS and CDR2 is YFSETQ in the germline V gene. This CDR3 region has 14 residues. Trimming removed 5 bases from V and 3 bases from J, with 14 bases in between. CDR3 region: CASRAGPADTEAFF. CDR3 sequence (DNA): TGCGCCAGCAGGGCGGGGCCGGCGGACACTGAAGCTTTCTTT.

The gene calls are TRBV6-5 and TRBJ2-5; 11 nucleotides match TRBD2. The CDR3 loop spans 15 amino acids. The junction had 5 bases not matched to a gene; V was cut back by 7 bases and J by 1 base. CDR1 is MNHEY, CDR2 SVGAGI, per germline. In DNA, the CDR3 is TGTGCCAGCAAGGGAACTAGCGGGGGCCAAGAGACCCAGTACTTC. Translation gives CASKGTSGGQETQYF.

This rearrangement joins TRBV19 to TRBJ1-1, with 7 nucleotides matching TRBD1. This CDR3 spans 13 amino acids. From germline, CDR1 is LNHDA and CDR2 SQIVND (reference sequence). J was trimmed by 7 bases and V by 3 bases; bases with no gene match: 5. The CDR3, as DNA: TGTGCCAGTAGTATCCGGGACAGAAATGAAGCTTTCTTT. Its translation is CASSIRDRNEAFF.

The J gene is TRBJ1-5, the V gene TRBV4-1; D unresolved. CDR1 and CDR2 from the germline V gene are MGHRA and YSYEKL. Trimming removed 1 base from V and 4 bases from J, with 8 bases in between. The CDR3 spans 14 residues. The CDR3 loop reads CASSQVPGNQPQHF. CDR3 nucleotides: TGCGCCAGCAGCCAAGTCCCCGGGAATCAGCCCCAGCATTTT.

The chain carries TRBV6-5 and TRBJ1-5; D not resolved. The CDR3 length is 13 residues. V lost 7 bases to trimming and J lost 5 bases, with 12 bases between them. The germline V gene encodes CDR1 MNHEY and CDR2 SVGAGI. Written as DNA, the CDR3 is TGTGCCAGCACCTCAGGCAGAGATCAGCCCCAGCATTTT. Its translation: CASTSGRDQPQHF.

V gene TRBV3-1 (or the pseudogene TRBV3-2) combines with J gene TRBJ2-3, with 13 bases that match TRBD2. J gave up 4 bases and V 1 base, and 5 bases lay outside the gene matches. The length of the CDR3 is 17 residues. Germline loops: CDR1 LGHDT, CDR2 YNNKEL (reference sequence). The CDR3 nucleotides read TGTGCCAGCAGCCAAGTACTAGCGGGGGGGCCCGCAGATACGCAGTATTTT. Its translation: CASSQVLAGGPADTQYF.

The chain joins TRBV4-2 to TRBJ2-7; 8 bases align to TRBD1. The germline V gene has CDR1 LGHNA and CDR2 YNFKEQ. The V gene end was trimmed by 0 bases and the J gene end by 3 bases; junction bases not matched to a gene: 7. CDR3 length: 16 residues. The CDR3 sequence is CASSQDQGQGGYEQYF. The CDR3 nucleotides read TGTGCCAGCAGCCAAGATCAAGGACAGGGAGGCTACGAGCAGTACTTC.

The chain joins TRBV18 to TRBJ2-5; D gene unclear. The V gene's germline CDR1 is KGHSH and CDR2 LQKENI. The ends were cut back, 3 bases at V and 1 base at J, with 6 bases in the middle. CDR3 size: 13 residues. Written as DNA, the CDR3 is TGTGCCAGCTCACCTAACAGCCAAGAGACCCAGTACTTC. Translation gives CASSPNSQETQYF.

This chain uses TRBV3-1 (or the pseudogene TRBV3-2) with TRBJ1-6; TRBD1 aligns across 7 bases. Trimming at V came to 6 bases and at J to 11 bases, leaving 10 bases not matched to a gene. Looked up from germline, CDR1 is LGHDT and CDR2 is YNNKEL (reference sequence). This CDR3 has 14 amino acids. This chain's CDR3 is CASSPRQGRPPLHF. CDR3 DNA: TGTGCCAGCAGTCCCCGACAGGGACGGCCACCCCTCCACTTT.

Written as DNA, the CDR3 is TGTGCCAGCAGCAGGGGGATCTCTGGAAACACCATATATTTT. The encoded protein is CASSRGISGNTIYF. The gene calls are TRBV28 and TRBJ1-3; 7 nucleotides line up with TRBD1. This CDR3 is 14 amino acids long. V shed 6 bases and J 0 bases; nucleotides not matched to a gene: 2. Germline loops: CDR1 MDHEN, CDR2 SYDVKM. The full variable domain, its missing parts supplied by reference TRBV28 and TRBJ1-3, is DVKVTQSSRYLVKRTGEKVFLECVQDMDHENMFWYRQDPGLGLRLIYFSYDVKMKEKGDIPEGYSVSREKKERFSLILESASTNQTSMYLCASSRGISGNTIYFGEGSWLTVV.

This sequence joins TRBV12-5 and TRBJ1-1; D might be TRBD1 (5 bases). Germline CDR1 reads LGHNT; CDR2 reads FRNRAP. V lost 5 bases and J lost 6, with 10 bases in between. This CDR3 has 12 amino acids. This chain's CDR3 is CASGKGNAEAFF. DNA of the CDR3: TGTGCTAGTGGTAAGGGGAATGCTGAAGCTTTCTTT.

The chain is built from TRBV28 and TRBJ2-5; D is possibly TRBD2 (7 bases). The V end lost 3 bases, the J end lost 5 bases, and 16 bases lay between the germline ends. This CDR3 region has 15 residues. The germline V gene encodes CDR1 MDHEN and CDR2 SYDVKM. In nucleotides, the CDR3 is TGTGCCAGCAGTTTCCGTGGGGGGGCGGTGGAGACCCAGTACTTC. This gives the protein CASSFRGGAVETQYF.

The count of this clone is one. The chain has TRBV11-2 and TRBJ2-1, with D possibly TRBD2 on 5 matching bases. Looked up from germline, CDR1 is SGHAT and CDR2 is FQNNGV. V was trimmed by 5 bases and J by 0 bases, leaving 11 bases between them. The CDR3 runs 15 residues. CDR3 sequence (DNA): TGTGCCAGCAGCGTGAGGGAAAGCTCCTACAATGAGCAGTTCTTC. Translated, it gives CASSVRESSYNEQFF.

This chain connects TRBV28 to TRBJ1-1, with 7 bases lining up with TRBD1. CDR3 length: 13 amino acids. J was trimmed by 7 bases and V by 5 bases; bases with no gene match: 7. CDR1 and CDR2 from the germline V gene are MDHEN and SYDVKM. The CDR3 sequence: CASSHRGTIEAFF. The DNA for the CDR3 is TGTGCCAGCAGTCACAGGGGTACTATTGAAGCTTTCTTT.

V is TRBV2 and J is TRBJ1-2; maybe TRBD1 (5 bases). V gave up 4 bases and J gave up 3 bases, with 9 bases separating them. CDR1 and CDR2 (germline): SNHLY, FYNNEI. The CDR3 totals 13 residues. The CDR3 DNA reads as TGTGCCAGCAGTGCTCAGGGCCACTATGGCTACACCTTC. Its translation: CASSAQGHYGYTF.

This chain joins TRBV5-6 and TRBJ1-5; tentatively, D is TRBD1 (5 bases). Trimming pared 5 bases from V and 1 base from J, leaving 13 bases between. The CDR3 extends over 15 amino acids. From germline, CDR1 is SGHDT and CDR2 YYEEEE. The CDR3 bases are TGTGCCAGCAGTCGGCGCGGGGGGAGCAATCAGCCCCAGCATTTT. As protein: CASSRRGGSNQPQHF. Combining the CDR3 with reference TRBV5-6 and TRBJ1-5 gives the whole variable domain DAGVTQSPTHLIKTRGQQVTLRCSPKSGHDTVSWYQQALGQGPQFIFQYYEEEERQRGNFPDRFSGHQFPNYSSELNVNALLLGDSALYLCASSRRGGSNQPQHFGDGTRLSIL.

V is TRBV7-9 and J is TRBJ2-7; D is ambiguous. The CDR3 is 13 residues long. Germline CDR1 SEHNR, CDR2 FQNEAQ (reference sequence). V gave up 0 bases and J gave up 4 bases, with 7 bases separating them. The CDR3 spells CASSLARNYEQYF. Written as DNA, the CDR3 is TGTGCCAGCAGCTTAGCCAGGAATTACGAGCAGTACTTC.

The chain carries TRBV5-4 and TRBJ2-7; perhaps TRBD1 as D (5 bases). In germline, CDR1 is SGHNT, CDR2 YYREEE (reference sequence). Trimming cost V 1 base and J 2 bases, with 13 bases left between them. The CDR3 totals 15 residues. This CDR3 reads CASSLRQGPAYEQYF. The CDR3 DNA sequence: TGTGCCAGCAGCTTGCGGCAGGGCCCTGCCTACGAGCAGTACTTC.

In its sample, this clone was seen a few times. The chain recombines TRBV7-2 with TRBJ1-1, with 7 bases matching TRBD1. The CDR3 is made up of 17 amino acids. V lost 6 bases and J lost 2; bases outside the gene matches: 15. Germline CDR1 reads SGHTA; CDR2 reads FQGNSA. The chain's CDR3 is CASRRIGRQGPNTEAFF. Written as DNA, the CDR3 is TGTGCCAGCAGACGGATCGGGAGACAGGGCCCCAACACTGAAGCTTTCTTT.

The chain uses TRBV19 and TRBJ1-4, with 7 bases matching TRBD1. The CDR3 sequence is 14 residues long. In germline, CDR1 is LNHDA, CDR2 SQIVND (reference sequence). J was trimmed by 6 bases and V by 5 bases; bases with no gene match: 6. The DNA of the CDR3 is TGTGCCAGTAGTTTCGGACAGGTCCATGAAAAACTGTTTTTT. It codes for CASSFGQVHEKLFF.

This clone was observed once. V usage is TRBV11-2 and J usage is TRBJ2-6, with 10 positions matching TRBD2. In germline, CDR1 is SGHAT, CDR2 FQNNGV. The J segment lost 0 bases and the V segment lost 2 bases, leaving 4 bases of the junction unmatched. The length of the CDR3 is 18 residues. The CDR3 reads CASSLLSGGYSGANVLTF. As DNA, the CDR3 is TGTGCCAGCAGCTTACTTAGCGGGGGGTACTCTGGGGCCAACGTCCTGACTTTC.

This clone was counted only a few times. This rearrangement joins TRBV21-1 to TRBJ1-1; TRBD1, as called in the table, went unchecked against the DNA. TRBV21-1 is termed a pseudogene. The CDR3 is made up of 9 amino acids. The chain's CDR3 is CAGHTEAFF. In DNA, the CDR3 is TGTGCCGGGCACACTGAAGCTTTCTTT.

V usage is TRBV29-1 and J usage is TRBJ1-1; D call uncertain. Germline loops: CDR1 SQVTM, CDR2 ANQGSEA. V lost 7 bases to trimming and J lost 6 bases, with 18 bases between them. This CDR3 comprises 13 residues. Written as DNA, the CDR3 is TGCAGCGCCGGAGAAGGAGGCTTCGCTGAAGCTTTCTTT. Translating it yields CSAGEGGFAEAFF.

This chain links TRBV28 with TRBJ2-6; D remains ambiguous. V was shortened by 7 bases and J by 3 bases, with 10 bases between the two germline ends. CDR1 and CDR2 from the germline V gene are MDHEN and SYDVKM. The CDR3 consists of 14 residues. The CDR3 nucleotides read TGTGCCAGCAATCGTCTCGGTGGGGCCAACGTCCTGACTTTC. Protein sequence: CASNRLGGANVLTF.

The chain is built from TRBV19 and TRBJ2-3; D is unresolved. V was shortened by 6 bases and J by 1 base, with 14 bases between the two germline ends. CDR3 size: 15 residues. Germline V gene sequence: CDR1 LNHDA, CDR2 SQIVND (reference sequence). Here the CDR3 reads CASRSQQARTDTQYF. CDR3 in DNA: TGTGCCAGTAGATCCCAGCAGGCTCGCACAGATACGCAGTATTTT.

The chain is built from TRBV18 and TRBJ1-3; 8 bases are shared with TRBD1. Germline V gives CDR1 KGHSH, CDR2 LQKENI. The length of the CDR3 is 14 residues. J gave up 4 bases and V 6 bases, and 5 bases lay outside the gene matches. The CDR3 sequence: CASSLGQGGNTIYF. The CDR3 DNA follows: TGTGCCAGCTCCCTTGGACAGGGAGGAAACACCATATATTTT.

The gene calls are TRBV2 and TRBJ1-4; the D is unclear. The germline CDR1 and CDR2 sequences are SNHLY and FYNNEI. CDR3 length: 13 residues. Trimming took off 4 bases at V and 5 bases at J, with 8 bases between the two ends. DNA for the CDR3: TGTGCCAGCAGTGCTAGAAGCAATGAAAAACTGTTTTTT. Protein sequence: CASSARSNEKLFF.

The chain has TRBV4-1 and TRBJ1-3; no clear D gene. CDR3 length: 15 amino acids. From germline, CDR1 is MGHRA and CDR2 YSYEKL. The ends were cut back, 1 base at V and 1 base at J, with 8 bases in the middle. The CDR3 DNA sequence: TGCGCCAGCAGCCAAGGGGCACGATCTGGAAACACCATATATTTT. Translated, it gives CASSQGARSGNTIYF.

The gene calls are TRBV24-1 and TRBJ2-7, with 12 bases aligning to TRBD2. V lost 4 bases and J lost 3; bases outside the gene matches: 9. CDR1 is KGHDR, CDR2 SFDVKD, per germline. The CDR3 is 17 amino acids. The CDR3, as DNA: TGTGCCACCAGTGACCCTACGACTAGCGGGGGAATCTACGAGCAGTACGTC. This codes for CATSDPTTSGGIYEQYV.